The clone carrying this TCR beta chain was recorded at least ten times. Its antigen is not known. This specimen belongs to a study of neurological immune-mediated disorders. The study, taken as a whole, reports: TCR-beta repertoires seemed private in all groups, with no expanded CDR3 amino acid sequences shared. Levels of TCR clonal expansion peaked in HTLV-1-associated myelopathy and reached their lowest in multiple sclerosis, under those of healthy controls.

Time point indicated: technical triplicate 1. Unsorted libraries were prepared from 2 million PBMCs held at -80 C. This CDR3 spans 14 amino acids. CDR1 and CDR2 (germline): MNHEY, SVGEGT. The germline V and J ends were trimmed by 8 bases and 0 bases, with 14 bases remaining between them. The cDNA was generated by 5'RACE with 10-nucleotide random UMIs. TCRdb recomputed calls from the 5' RACE reads with MiXCR, one row per CDR3 protein. The sample records around 37,000 distinct CDR3 sequences, approximately 10% being singletons. This sequence was found in a man aged 55 to 70 with HTLV-1-associated myelopathy (HAM/TSP). The material sequenced was PBMCs. The chain couples TRBV6-2 or TRBV6-3 to TRBJ2-7; D perhaps matches TRBD2 (5 bases). CDR3 protein: CASPNTGSSYEQYF. The CDR3 DNA follows: TGTGCCAGCCCGAACACGGGGAGCTCCTACGAGCAGTACTTC.